Listed here are 26 T cell receptor beta chains from one sample, sequenced in a study of cytomegalovirus exposure and HLA in healthy donors. PCR involved 60 Vbeta and 13 Jbeta primers. The repertoire was sequenced with immunoSEQ multiplex PCR; TCRdb's copy has only in-frame clones and lacks some. This sample has about 110,000 clones, with around 81% found just once. Sequenced: PBMCs. Receptor source: a woman aged 30 to 39 in good health and CMV-seronegative.

The CDR3 nucleotides read TGTGCCAGCAGCGGTTGGACAGGGGGCAAGACTGAAGCTTTCTTT. Protein: CASSGWTGGKTEAFF. V usage is TRBV5-4 and J usage is TRBJ1-1, with TRBD1 matching over 11 bases. V lost 4 bases and J lost 5; bases outside the gene matches: 7. The V gene's germline CDR1 is SGHNT and CDR2 YYREEE (reference sequence). This CDR3 spans 15 amino acids.

This sequence joins TRBV30 and TRBJ1-1; possibly TRBD1 for D (5 bases). Germline V gene lookup returns CDR1 GTSNPN and CDR2 SVGIG (reference sequence). The CDR3 runs 12 residues. V gave up 3 bases and J gave up 11 bases, with 16 bases separating them. CDR3 residues: CAWRGWAGKAFF. For the CDR3, the DNA is TGTGCCTGGAGGGGGTGGGCAGGGAAGGCTTTCTTT.

V usage is TRBV27 and J usage is TRBJ1-3; perhaps TRBD1 as D (6 bases). Germline assignment: CDR1 MNHEY and CDR2 SMNVEV (reference sequence). Trimming took 8 bases from V and 0 from J, leaving 17 bases between them. This CDR3 spans 16 amino acids. CDR3 loop: CASSRTAHDSGNTIYF. The CDR3 DNA reads as TGTGCCAGCTCCCGGACAGCGCACGACTCTGGAAACACCATATATTTT.

This clone was seen once. V gene TRBV11-1 combines with J gene TRBJ2-7; 10 bases align to TRBD2. The CDR3 is 16 amino acids. CDR1 is SGHAT and CDR2 is FQDESV in the germline V gene (reference sequence). The V gene end was trimmed by 1 base and the J gene end by 3 bases; junction bases not matched to a gene: 6. In DNA form, the CDR3 reads TGTGCCAGCAGCTTAGGCCTAGCGGGAGCCCTCTACGAGCAGTACTTC. This gives the protein CASSLGLAGALYEQYF.

J is TRBJ1-1 and V is TRBV7-9; TRBD1 matches 9 bases. Germline V CDR1 and CDR2: SEHNR, FQNEAQ (reference sequence). CDR3 length: 14 residues. Germline trimming cut 5 bases from V and 5 bases from J; bases unmatched to any gene: 6. This chain's CDR3 is CASSHRGLRTEAFF. CDR3 nucleotides: TGTGCCAGCAGCCACAGGGGGCTGAGGACTGAAGCTTTCTTT.

The chain has TRBV9 and TRBJ2-4; a possible D gene is TRBD1 (6 bases). The V and J ends lost 4 bases and 0 bases respectively, with 8 bases between them. Germline loops: CDR1 SGDLS, CDR2 YYNGEE. This CDR3 spans 14 amino acids. DNA for the CDR3: TGTGCCAGCAGCCGGGACATAGCCAAAAACATTCAGTACTTC. Its protein product is CASSRDIAKNIQYF.

The gene calls are TRBV11-3 and TRBJ2-7; D is perhaps TRBD2 (5 bases). Germline lookup yields CDR1 SGHNT and CDR2 YENEEA. Trimming left V 4 bases short and J 6 bases short, with 22 bases between. The CDR3 extends over 16 amino acids. In DNA form, the CDR3 reads TGTGCCAGCAGCTCGCCAAATCCGGGGTGTTGGGCCGAGCAGTACTTC. Protein sequence: CASSSPNPGCWAEQYF.

J is TRBJ1-5 and V is TRBV21-1; no DNA check was done on the table's D call, TRBD1. TRBV21-1 is an annotated pseudogene. The CDR3 totals 17 residues. The CDR3 bases are TGTGCCAGCAGCAAAGCAAACAATTACCACGGCAATCAGCCCCAGCATTTT. Translating gives CASSKANNYHGNQPQHF.

This clone was seen more than once but under ten times. The chain links TRBV11-1 to TRBJ2-3; no definite D call. Germline CDR1 SGHAT, CDR2 FQDESV (reference sequence). Trimming cost V 7 bases and J 2 bases, with 19 bases left between them. CDR3 length equals 16 residues. The CDR3 sequence is CASNSRQVLPTDTQYF. In DNA form, the CDR3 reads TGTGCCAGCAACTCCCGCCAGGTGCTACCCACAGATACGCAGTATTTT.

V usage is TRBV5-1 and J usage is TRBJ2-7; 9 bases map to TRBD1. The CDR3 spans 15 residues. Germline loops: CDR1 SGHRS, CDR2 YFSETQ. V gave up 0 bases and J gave up 1 base; unmatched junction bases: 2. The CDR3 sequence: CASSLGQGGSYEQYF. CDR3 DNA: TGCGCCAGCAGCTTGGGACAGGGGGGATCCTACGAGCAGTACTTC.

CDR3 loop: CATSDRERGGNQPQHF. CDR3 coding DNA: TGTGCCACCTCTGACAGGGAACGTGGGGGCAATCAGCCCCAGCATTTT. This chain connects TRBV6-6 to TRBJ1-5; 7 bases align to TRBD1. J gave up 2 bases and V 10 bases, and 14 bases lay outside the gene matches. In germline, CDR1 is MNHNY, CDR2 SVGAGI (reference sequence). This CDR3 contains 16 residues.

The rearrangement uses TRBV19 and TRBJ1-5; the match to TRBD1 covers 9 bases. The ends lost 3 bases at V and 4 bases at J; junction bases unmatched: 4. This CDR3 is built from 15 residues. The germline CDR1 and CDR2 sequences are LNHDA and SQIVND (reference sequence). CDR3 region: CASSIGDRENQPQHF. In DNA form, the CDR3 reads TGTGCCAGTAGTATCGGGGACAGGGAGAATCAGCCCCAGCATTTT.

This clone showed up just once. V and J are TRBV4-3 and TRBJ2-7, with 8 bases fitting TRBD1. Germline-derived CDR1 and CDR2 are LGHNA and YSLEER. V lost 5 bases and J lost 3; bases outside the gene matches: 9. The CDR3 contains 15 residues. The CDR3 DNA follows: TGCGCCAGCAGCACACAAGGACAGGGTATCTACGAGCAGTACTTC. Its protein is CASSTQGQGIYEQYF.

The chain recombines TRBV7-6 with TRBJ1-2; 7 nucleotides line up with TRBD1. The CDR3 length is 15 residues. Trimming cost V 2 bases and J 6 bases; bases outside gene matches: 9. The germline V gene encodes CDR1 SGHVS and CDR2 FNYEAQ. DNA for the CDR3: TGTGCCAGCAGCTTAAGAGGGGGCGTCTCCGATGGCTACACCTTC. The encoded protein is CASSLRGGVSDGYTF.

The V call is TRBV2, the J call TRBJ2-5; 7 positions agree with TRBD2. V shed 7 bases, J shed 5 bases, and the junction held 13 bases outside the gene matches. Germline CDR1 is SNHLY and CDR2 is FYNNEI. The CDR3 totals 15 residues. The CDR3 sequence is CASTLGRLAGETQYF. Written as DNA, the CDR3 is TGTGCCAGCACCTTGGGCAGACTAGCTGGGGAGACCCAGTACTTC.

With respect to this clone: Its ends do not fully match the called genes, so a read error is possible. The V and J genes are TRBV7-9 and TRBJ2-1; D is uncertain. From germline, CDR1 is SEHNR and CDR2 FQNEAQ (reference sequence). The CDR3 sequence is 15 residues long. The CDR3 coding sequence is TGTTCCAGCAGCTTAGATGGCCTCTCCTACAATGAGCAGTTCTTC. Translated, it gives CSSSLDGLSYNEQFF.

The chain employs TRBV4-2 and TRBJ2-2; the D gene is possibly TRBD1 (6 bases). Trimming stripped 2 bases from V and 2 bases from J, with 12 bases between. Germline assignment: CDR1 LGHNA and CDR2 YNFKEQ. This CDR3 has 16 residues. The CDR3 sequence is CASSQPDRPNTGELFF. In nucleotides, the CDR3 is TGTGCCAGCAGCCAACCCGACAGGCCAAACACCGGGGAGCTGTTTTTT.

The gene calls are TRBV10-2 and TRBJ2-7, with D tentatively TRBD2 (5 bases). With 0 bases removed from V and 5 bases from J, the gap between germline ends came to 11 bases. The CDR3 spans 14 residues. Germline loops: CDR1 WSHSY, CDR2 SAAADI. The CDR3 DNA follows: TGCGCCAGCAGTGAGTCGCTAGCTAGCCACGAGCAGTACTTC. Translated, it gives CASSESLASHEQYF.

The rearrangement joins TRBV15 to TRBJ2-1, with TRBD2 matching over 9 bases. V lost 4 bases and J lost 8; bases outside the gene matches: 15. The CDR3 sequence is 17 residues long. The germline CDR1 and CDR2 sequences are LNHNV and YYDKDF (reference sequence). The CDR3 nucleotides read TGTGCCACCAGCACCGCCCTTAGCGGGAGAAACAGCGATGAGCAGTTCTTC. Its translation: CATSTALSGRNSDEQFF. Full variable domain (remainder filled in from reference TRBV15 and TRBJ2-1): DAMVIQNPRYQVTQFGKPVTLSCSQTLNHNVMYWYQQKSSQAPKLLFHYYDKDFNNEADTPDNFQSRRPNTSFCFLDIRSPGLGDTAMYLCATSTALSGRNSDEQFFGPGTRLTVL.

Comments on this clone: One junction end disagrees with the germline gene, perhaps due to a read error. This chain connects TRBV18 to TRBJ2-7; 11 bases agree with TRBD2. CDR3 length: 14 residues. CDR1 is KGHSH and CDR2 is LQKENI in the germline V gene. CDR3 residues: CASSPAGLAASYLF. The CDR3 nucleotides are TGTGCCAGCTCACCCGCGGGACTAGCGGCTTCTTACCTCTTT.

V and J are TRBV7-8 and TRBJ1-5; tentative D call: TRBD1 (6 bases). Looked up from germline, CDR1 is SGHVS and CDR2 is FQNEAQ. Trimming shortened V by 5 bases and J by 4 bases, and 15 bases separated the two germline ends. The CDR3 is 15 amino acids. The DNA of the CDR3 is TGTGCCAGCAGCCCAGCGGGGGCAGATAATCAGCCCCAGCATTTT. It yields the protein CASSPAGADNQPQHF.

This chain connects TRBV6-6 to TRBJ2-7, with D perhaps matching TRBD1 (6 bases). V lost 6 bases and J lost 0, with 12 bases in between. Germline V gives CDR1 MNHNY, CDR2 SVGAGI (reference sequence). The CDR3 extends over 14 amino acids. CDR3 protein: CASRRGSSSYEQYF. For the CDR3, the DNA is TGTGCCAGCAGAAGGGGGTCGAGCTCCTACGAGCAGTACTTC.

The chain has TRBV10-3 and TRBJ2-7, with D perhaps TRBD1 (5 bases). Trimming shortened V by 6 bases and J by 4 bases, and 10 bases separated the two germline ends. The CDR3 consists of 12 residues. Germline CDR1 reads ENHRY; CDR2 reads SYGVKD. CDR3 loop: CAIRDQGYEQYF. The CDR3 DNA is TGTGCCATCAGAGATCAGGGATACGAGCAGTACTTC.

This chain connects TRBV5-4 to TRBJ1-1, with TRBD1 matching 10 bases. The junction had 3 bases not matched to a gene; V was cut back by 4 bases and J by 0 bases. The germline V gene has CDR1 SGHNT and CDR2 YYREEE (reference sequence). CDR3 length: 15 residues. The DNA of the CDR3 is TGTGCCAGCAGCCAAGGGACAGGGGTGAACACTGAAGCTTTCTTT. Protein product: CASSQGTGVNTEAFF.

About this clone: One junction end disagrees with the germline gene, perhaps due to a read error. The rearrangement links TRBV7-9 to TRBJ1-4; D is ambiguous. Germline V gene sequence: CDR1 SEHNR, CDR2 FQNEAQ (reference sequence). The CDR3 consists of 15 residues. CDR3 nucleotides: TGTTCCAGCAGCTCTATAAAAGAAGCAAATGAAAAACTGTTTTTT. The encoded protein is CSSSSIKEANEKLFF.

The genes are TRBV28 and TRBJ2-2; 10 bases agree with TRBD2. Germline CDR1 reads MDHEN; CDR2 reads SYDVKM. V shed 2 bases and J 0 bases; nucleotides not matched to a gene: 6. The CDR3 is made up of 18 amino acids. The CDR3 reads CASSLKLAGAANTGELFF. The CDR3 nucleotides are TGTGCCAGCAGTTTAAAGCTAGCGGGGGCAGCGAACACCGGGGAGCTGTTTTTT. Full variable domain (outside the CDR3, taken from reference TRBV28 and TRBJ2-2): DVKVTQSSRYLVKRTGEKVFLECVQDMDHENMFWYRQDPGLGLRLIYFSYDVKMKEKGDIPEGYSVSREKKERFSLILESASTNQTSMYLCASSLKLAGAANTGELFFGEGSRLTVL.